The rows below give T cell receptor beta chains drawn from one sample of a study of T cell changes during pregnancy in multiple sclerosis. Sequencing used immunoSEQ multiplex PCR; TCRdb keeps in-frame clones, though not all of them. Of nearly 110,000 clones listed, 85% to 95% were seen once; the top ten hold less than 0.9%. The material was peripheral blood, obtained in the third trimester of pregnancy. The receptors originated from a female donor in good health, enrolled as a control in a pregnancy study. The conserved cysteine and the conserved F or W are not part of the CDR3 here. Expanded clones get a size class; other rows say once, few or many, or leave the size out.

clone size | V gene | CDR3 protein
- | TRBV11-2 | ASSLDRVTEAF
- | TRBV5-4 | ASSTPGGGPSTDTQY
- | TRBV4-3 | ASSQGTRQPQH
- | TRBV5-1 | ASTPSAGGLNTGELF
- | TRBV7-2 | ASSQGGQGALNYGYT
- | TRBV5-1 | ASSLEGAQTIEKLF
- | TRBV27 | ASSLMRLSGNTGELF
- | TRBV7-9 | ASSLGPSGAEQY
- | TRBV11-1 | ASSSVRGEIETQY
- | TRBV30 | AWSRLRANEKLF
- | TRBV4-3 | ASSQGQNTEAF
- | TRBV19 | ASMRTVAF
once | TRBV4-3 | ASSLQTGQGEQY
- | TRBV6-5 | ASSQSPRGDYEQY
few | TRBV25-1 | ASSPQENEAF
- | TRBV30 | AWGRGYEQY
- | TRBV27 | ASSFLSNEQF
once | TRBV4-3 | ASSQDWRDRAYEQY
- | TRBV5-1 | ASSLEGVHSGNTIY
- | TRBV4-2 | ASSPDGTSGAITEQF
- | TRBV10-3 | AISESVRPNTEAF
- | TRBV15 | ATSPEAGAHTEAF
- | TRBV9 | ASSVQPRRDSGNTIY
- | TRBV9 | ASSVVRGGNTEAF
once | TRBV2 | ARGLAGASTDTQY
- | TRBV4-2 | ASSQEGGLGYGYT
- | TRBV5-6 | ASSLSPGGSGEKLF
- | TRBV7-9 | ASSLSERAAGNTIY
- | TRBV5-1 | ASSLGLAGTSTDTQY
few | TRBV7-2 | ASSSQTGEYTEAF
- | TRBV6-1 | ASMEEGRNTEAF
- | TRBV4-3 | ASSQDSGGLYNEQF
- | TRBV18 | ASSLRQANSPLH
- | TRBV18 | ASSGDRYEQY
- | TRBV5-6 | ASSPGDMRGYT
- | TRBV5-4 | ASSLQRGADTQY
- | TRBV18 | ASSPKDRATGELF
- | TRBV9 | ASSVLAGNSGNTIY
- | TRBV9 | ASSGSGSEQY
- | TRBV6-6 | ASSYSSFNNQPQH
- | TRBV7-9 | ASSRPGQRYGYT